The text below deals with one TCR beta chain. Its antigen is not known. This sample is part of a study of cytomegalovirus exposure and HLA in healthy donors. Germline values: CDR1 SGHDN, CDR2 FVKESK. This CDR3 spans 18 amino acids. The V end was cut by 0 bases, the J end by 4 bases, with 20 bases between. PCR employed 60 Vbeta and 13 Jbeta primers. Profiling relied on immunoSEQ multiplex PCR, and the TCRdb table lists in-frame clones only, not all of them. The table for this sample gives fewer than 100,000 clones. Study outcomes and limitations: A later analysis, which compared TCR beta chains of equal frequency, found the HLA-associated ones more clonally expanded. In an earlier analysis, in approximately 570 donors, most V segments appeared productive either ~90% or ~30% of the time. Per published accounts, TCR beta sequences correctly predicted the HLA-A and HLA-B alleles of most subjects.

The rearrangement links TRBV14 to TRBJ2-3; possible D gene TRBD2, 7 bases. This receptor was taken from a woman aged 60-75 years in good health and CMV-seronegative. The sequenced material came from PBMCs. The CDR3: CASSQETGTTRDADTQYF. The CDR3 DNA follows: TGTGCCAGCAGCCAAGAAACAGGGACTACTCGGGATGCAGATACGCAGTATTTT.